These 15 T cell receptor beta chains share one sample of origin, sequenced in a study of graft-versus-host responses after intestinal transplantation. Some clones are missing from TCRdb's copy, which holds only in-frame ones; the method was immunoSEQ multiplex PCR. The sample consists of 80,000 to 95,000 clones, approximately 94% of them appearing once. No antigen is known for these receptors. This specimen consisted of unstimulated CD8+ T cells sorted from spleen or lymph node cells, obtained before intestinal transplant. These receptors originate from a human donor who received an intestinal transplant.

This sequence joins TRBV7-8 and TRBJ1-3; D might be TRBD1 (6 bases). V was cut by 3 bases and J by 0 bases, with 9 bases left in between. This CDR3 comprises 15 residues. Germline V gives CDR1 SGHVS, CDR2 FQNEAQ. DNA of the CDR3: TGTGCCAGCAGCTTGGGGACAACCTCTGGAAACACCATATATTTT. Translating gives CASSLGTTSGNTIYF.

The chain is built from TRBV30 and TRBJ1-3, with 9 bases aligning to TRBD1. The CDR3 extends over 13 amino acids. J gave up 4 bases and V 6 bases, and 4 bases lay outside the gene matches. CDR1 and CDR2 (germline): GTSNPN, SVGIG (reference sequence). CDR3 protein: CACDRGTGNTIYF. Written as DNA, the CDR3 is TGTGCCTGCGACAGGGGGACCGGAAACACCATATATTTT.

The CDR3 protein is CASSLVRGPLGYTF. The CDR3 nucleotides read TGTGCCAGCAGCTTAGTCCGGGGTCCCCTTGGCTACACCTTC. V gene TRBV7-9 combines with J gene TRBJ1-2; no firm D call. V was cut by 1 base and J by 7 bases, with 13 bases left in between. The V gene's germline CDR1 is SEHNR and CDR2 FQNEAQ (reference sequence). This CDR3 is built from 14 residues.

CDR3 nucleotide sequence: TGTGCCAGCAGCACTAGCGGGGGGGCCCGGAATGAGCAGTTCTTC. This sequence encodes CASSTSGGARNEQFF. This chain joins TRBV7-6 and TRBJ2-1; 13 positions agree with TRBD2. The V gene's germline CDR1 is SGHVS and CDR2 FNYEAQ. This CDR3 is 15 amino acids long. The V segment lost 5 bases and the J segment 7 bases; nucleotides outside the gene matches: 5.

The V call is TRBV19, the J call TRBJ2-7, with 9 bases fitting TRBD1. This CDR3 contains 13 residues. Germline CDR1 reads LNHDA; CDR2 reads SQIVND (reference sequence). V gave up 5 bases and J gave up 7 bases; unmatched junction bases: 6. The DNA of the CDR3 is TGTGCCAGTAGTCGGGACAGGGTGAGTGAGCAGTACTTC. The encoded protein is CASSRDRVSEQYF.

The chain combines TRBV9 with TRBJ1-2, with TRBD1 matching over 7 bases. The CDR3 has 13 amino acids. Germline trimming cut 4 bases from V and 8 bases from J; bases unmatched to any gene: 8. Germline-derived CDR1 and CDR2 are SGDLS and YYNGEE. This CDR3 reads CASSTTGDDGYTF. In nucleotides, the CDR3 is TGTGCCAGCAGCACAACAGGGGACGACGGCTACACCTTC.

This clone was seen just once. The chain uses TRBV6-1 and TRBJ1-1; TRBD1 agrees at 7 bases. Germline V CDR1 and CDR2: MNHNS, SASEGT. V dropped 7 bases and J dropped 1; count of bases not matched to a gene: 3. This CDR3 has 13 residues. CDR3 sequence (DNA): TGTGCCAGCACGTGGACAGGGAACACTGAAGCTTTCTTT. This gives the protein CASTWTGNTEAFF.

The V gene is TRBV2, the J gene TRBJ2-3; TRBD1 might be the D (6 bases). The CDR3 is 15 residues long. The V end lost 6 bases, the J end lost 5 bases, and 18 bases lay between the germline ends. In germline, CDR1 is SNHLY, CDR2 FYNNEI. The CDR3, as DNA: TGTGCCAGCAGCCAAGGACAGTCTCTCAGAGATACGCAGTATTTT. This sequence encodes CASSQGQSLRDTQYF.

This rearrangement joins TRBV12-5 to TRBJ2-7, with TRBD1 matching 8 bases. V lost 6 bases and J lost 3; bases outside the gene matches: 4. Germline V gene sequence: CDR1 LGHNT, CDR2 FRNRAP. The CDR3 spans 13 residues. The CDR3 sequence is CASGFGQGYEQYF. The CDR3 DNA sequence: TGTGCTAGTGGCTTTGGACAGGGCTACGAGCAGTACTTC.

V is TRBV14 and J is TRBJ2-7; TRBD1 matches at 7 bases. Trimming took 1 base from V and 3 from J; bases not matched to a gene: 9. Looked up from germline, CDR1 is SGHDN and CDR2 is FVKESK. The CDR3 loop spans 16 amino acids. The CDR3 DNA reads as TGTGCCAGCAGCCAAGTGCCTTGGACAGGCCACTACGAGCAGTACTTC. It specifies CASSQVPWTGHYEQYF. Full variable domain (rest looked up from reference TRBV14 and TRBJ2-7): EAGVTQFPSHSVIEKGQTVTLRCDPISGHDNLYWYRRVMGKEIKFLLHFVKESKQDESGMPNNRFLAERTGGTYSTLKVQPAELEDSGVYFCASSQVPWTGHYEQYFGPGTRLTVT.

The rearrangement links TRBV10-2 to TRBJ1-1; 9 bases agree with TRBD1. The germline gives CDR1 WSHSY, CDR2 SAAADI. V shed 6 bases and J 0 bases; nucleotides not matched to a gene: 20. The CDR3 is made up of 20 amino acids. Here the CDR3 reads CASRAYSRIRDRELNTEAFF. CDR3 coding DNA: TGCGCCAGCAGAGCCTACTCGAGAATCCGGGACAGGGAATTGAACACTGAAGCTTTCTTT.

This chain links TRBV30 with TRBJ2-3, with 8 bases lining up with TRBD2. The V and J ends lost 4 bases and 3 bases, in that order; junction bases with no gene match: 6. Germline CDR1 is GTSNPN and CDR2 is SVGIG (reference sequence). The CDR3 is 14 residues long. CDR3 nucleotide sequence: TGTGCCTGGAACGGGGGGGCCGTTACAGATACGCAGTATTTT. Translation gives CAWNGGAVTDTQYF.

The chain employs TRBV29-1 and TRBJ1-1; D remains ambiguous. Germline V CDR1 and CDR2: SQVTM, ANQGSEA. V was pared by 1 base and J by 4 bases, with 22 bases between. The CDR3 length is 17 residues. CDR3 sequence reads: CSVEGQREAGSRTEAFF. The CDR3 bases are TGCAGCGTTGAAGGGCAAAGGGAAGCGGGGAGCCGCACTGAAGCTTTCTTT.

The chain carries TRBV9 and TRBJ2-1; D not certain. Germline CDR1 is SGDLS and CDR2 is YYNGEE. V lost 4 bases and J 1 base, leaving 21 bases between the germline ends. CDR3 length: 18 amino acids. The DNA of the CDR3 is TGTGCCAGCAGCACTACCCCTAAGGCGCCTGAGTCCTACAATGAGCAGTTCTTC. It specifies CASSTTPKAPESYNEQFF.

This clone occurred a few times. Germline is not matched at one junction end, which may reflect a read error. The rearrangement joins TRBV19 to TRBJ2-1; 10 bases fit TRBD2. The CDR3 extends over 14 amino acids. Germline assignment: CDR1 LNHDA and CDR2 SQIVND (reference sequence). The CDR3 sequence: CACSGGPSYNEQFF. DNA of the CDR3: TGTGCCTGTAGCGGGGGGCCTTCTTACAATGAGCAGTTCTTC.